This T cell receptor beta chain was documented in a study of blood T cell repertoires in COVID-19. Study details: Some COVID-19 samples were acute and others convalescent; all came from the United States, Italy and Spain. From T cells, B-cell-depleted T cells, or PBMCs came the material, which was cDNA or gDNA.

V lost 0 bases to trimming and J lost 2 bases, with 11 bases between them. CDR1 is MNHEY and CDR2 is SVGAGI in the germline V gene. The CDR3 is made up of 16 amino acids. Original methodology: Estimates of nucleated cell counts were drawn from the amplification of reference gene primers. The method was immunoSEQ multiplex PCR; TCRdb's version includes in-frame clones alone and lacks a portion of them. The DNA gave D and trimming, while V, J and clone size come from that table. This table has under 200,000 clones, more than 75% appearing once. This sequence originates from a young man with active or convalescent COVID-19. V gene TRBV6-5 combines with J gene TRBJ1-5, with D perhaps TRBD1 (6 bases). Sequencing was performed on peripheral blood. DNA of the CDR3: TGTGCCAGCAGTTACTCATCGGCAGGGGGCAATCAGCCCCAGCATTTT. Protein: CASSYSSAGGNQPQHF.